These T cell receptor beta chains were read from a single sample in a study of cytomegalovirus exposure and HLA in healthy donors. Repertoires were generated with immunoSEQ multiplex PCR, while TCRdb's copy carries only in-frame clones and drops some. The sample contains about 78,000 clones, 70% to 80% of which appear only once. The sequenced sample consisted of PBMCs. Every receptor here comes from a woman aged 50 to 65 in good health and CMV-seropositive. CDR3s include the opening cysteine and the closing phenylalanine or tryptophan. Fields, in order: CDR3 protein, CDR3 DNA, D gene, clone size, J gene, V gene. A D gene is named only where the DNA matches it firmly. Size is stated for part of the rows, as once, few or many counts, or as a class when the clone is expanded.

cdr3_aa: CASSLTRLDKAFF
cdr3_nt: TGTGCCAGCAGCTTAACTCGTTTGGACAAAGCTTTCTTT
d_call: NA
clone_size: NA
j_call: TRBJ1-1
v_call: TRBV7-3

cdr3_aa: CASSERYRQETQYF
cdr3_nt: TGTGCCAGCAGTGAAAGGTACAGACAAGAGACCCAGTACTTC
d_call: NA
clone_size: few
j_call: TRBJ2-5
v_call: TRBV2

cdr3_aa: CASSKFGGELFF
cdr3_nt: TGTGCCAGCAGCAAGTTCGGCGGGGAGCTGTTTTTT
d_call: NA
clone_size: NA
j_call: TRBJ2-2
v_call: TRBV5-4

cdr3_aa: CASSFGRGNTEAFF
cdr3_nt: TGTGCCAGCAGCTTCGGTAGGGGGAACACTGAAGCTTTCTTT
d_call: NA
clone_size: NA
j_call: TRBJ1-1
v_call: TRBV5-4

cdr3_aa: CASSPGLAGTADTQYF
cdr3_nt: TGTGCCAGCAGTCCGGGACTAGCGGGGACGGCCGATACGCAGTATTTT
d_call: TRBD2
clone_size: few
j_call: TRBJ2-3
v_call: TRBV25-1

cdr3_aa: CASSEGGTDTQYF
cdr3_nt: TGCGCCAGCAGTGAGGGCGGAACAGATACGCAGTATTTT
d_call: NA
clone_size: NA
j_call: TRBJ2-3
v_call: TRBV10-2

cdr3_aa: CASSLGTGTYGYTF
cdr3_nt: TGTGCCAGCAGCTTAGGAACAGGGACCTATGGCTACACCTTC
d_call: NA
clone_size: NA
j_call: TRBJ1-2
v_call: TRBV11-2

cdr3_aa: CASGLVNIWDSQETQYF
cdr3_nt: TGTGCTAGTGGTTTGGTAAATATTTGGGACAGCCAAGAGACCCAGTACTTC
d_call: TRBD1
clone_size: NA
j_call: TRBJ2-5
v_call: TRBV12-5

cdr3_aa: CASSVRQGGNTEAFF
cdr3_nt: TGTGCCAGCAGTGTACGGCAGGGGGGGAACACTGAAGCTTTCTTT
d_call: TRBD1
clone_size: NA
j_call: TRBJ1-1
v_call: TRBV2

cdr3_aa: CASRLSAGRIGQETQYF
cdr3_nt: TGCGCCAGCAGACTATCTGCTGGCAGAATAGGCCAAGAGACCCAGTACTTC
d_call: NA
clone_size: NA
j_call: TRBJ2-5
v_call: TRBV5-1

cdr3_aa: CASSQHLESKETQYF
cdr3_nt: TGCGCCAGCAGCCAACATCTCGAGTCCAAAGAGACCCAGTACTTC
d_call: NA
clone_size: once
j_call: TRBJ2-5
v_call: TRBV4-1

cdr3_aa: CASSAEYSSYNEQFF
cdr3_nt: TGTGCCAGCAGCGCCGAGTATAGCTCCTACAATGAGCAGTTCTTC
d_call: NA
clone_size: NA
j_call: TRBJ2-1
v_call: TRBV7-8

cdr3_aa: CASRDPGQGASGYTF
cdr3_nt: TGTGCCAGCAGGGACCCGGGACAGGGGGCTAGTGGCTACACCTTC
d_call: TRBD1
clone_size: NA
j_call: TRBJ1-2
v_call: TRBV6-6

cdr3_aa: CASSSLRTQYF
cdr3_nt: TGCGCCAGCAGCTCCCTCCGGACCCAGTACTTC
d_call: NA
clone_size: NA
j_call: TRBJ2-5
v_call: TRBV4-1

cdr3_aa: CASSQKRQQTSPLHF
cdr3_nt: TGTGCCAGTAGCCAAAAAAGACAGCAGACTTCACCCCTCCACTTT
d_call: NA
clone_size: NA
j_call: TRBJ1-6
v_call: TRBV19

cdr3_aa: CASSEGRRALGSKNIQYF
cdr3_nt: TGTGCCAGCAGTGAAGGTCGCAGGGCCCTGGGGTCCAAAAACATTCAGTACTTC
d_call: NA
clone_size: NA
j_call: TRBJ2-4
v_call: TRBV2

cdr3_aa: CSSSFGEWINEQFF
cdr3_nt: TGTTCCAGCAGCTTTGGGGAGTGGATAAATGAGCAGTTCTTC
d_call: NA
clone_size: NA
j_call: TRBJ2-1
v_call: TRBV7-9

cdr3_aa: CATEAGGSTDTQYF
cdr3_nt: TGTGCCACCGAAGCGGGAGGCAGCACAGATACGCAGTATTTT
d_call: TRBD2
clone_size: NA
j_call: TRBJ2-3
v_call: TRBV28

cdr3_aa: CASSQPGPRSYF
cdr3_nt: TGCGCCAGCAGCCAACCGGGTCCTAGATCGTACTTC
d_call: NA
clone_size: NA
j_call: TRBJ2-4
v_call: TRBV4-1

cdr3_aa: CASSSDSSFDEQYF
cdr3_nt: TGCGCCAGCAGCTCGGACAGTTCGTTCGACGAGCAGTACTTC
d_call: NA
clone_size: NA
j_call: TRBJ2-7
v_call: TRBV5-1

cdr3_aa: CASRGIRGDRGPSRYTF
cdr3_nt: TGTGCCAGCAGAGGCATTCGTGGCGACAGGGGGCCTTCCCGCTACACCTTC
d_call: TRBD1
clone_size: NA
j_call: TRBJ1-2
v_call: TRBV11-2

cdr3_aa: CASSGRGPPRDTQYF
cdr3_nt: TGTGCCAGCAGCGGGCGGGGCCCGCCGAGGGATACGCAGTATTTT
d_call: NA
clone_size: NA
j_call: TRBJ2-3
v_call: TRBV7-2

cdr3_aa: CASSESGRERWGDTQYF
cdr3_nt: TGTGCCAGCAGTGAATCCGGGCGGGAGAGGTGGGGAGATACGCAGTATTTT
d_call: TRBD2
clone_size: few
j_call: TRBJ2-3
v_call: TRBV25-1

cdr3_aa: CASSPRTGEGYTF
cdr3_nt: TGTGCCAGCAGTCCTCGGACAGGGGAGGGCTACACCTTC
d_call: TRBD1
clone_size: NA
j_call: TRBJ1-2
v_call: TRBV27

cdr3_aa: CATTKVGDEQYF
cdr3_nt: TGTGCCACCACCAAGGTGGGCGACGAGCAGTACTTC
d_call: NA
clone_size: NA
j_call: TRBJ2-7
v_call: TRBV15

cdr3_aa: CAIRMTTGGASGYTF
cdr3_nt: TGTGCCATCAGAATGACTACAGGGGGCGCATCTGGCTACACCTTC
d_call: TRBD1
clone_size: NA
j_call: TRBJ1-2
v_call: TRBV10-3

cdr3_aa: CASRNLQGFTGELFF
cdr3_nt: TGTGCCAGCAGGAACCTCCAGGGGTTCACCGGGGAGCTGTTTTTT
d_call: NA
clone_size: NA
j_call: TRBJ2-2
v_call: TRBV6-5

cdr3_aa: CASSLSGGRRMYGYTF
cdr3_nt: TGTGCCAGCAGTTTATCAGGGGGACGGCGTATGTATGGCTACACCTTC
d_call: NA
clone_size: NA
j_call: TRBJ1-2
v_call: TRBV27

cdr3_aa: CASSYPRTGANYGYTF
cdr3_nt: TGTGCCAGCAGTTACCCCCGGACAGGGGCTAACTATGGCTACACCTTC
d_call: TRBD1
clone_size: NA
j_call: TRBJ1-2
v_call: TRBV6-6

cdr3_aa: CASSGQTTDTQYF
cdr3_nt: TGTGCCAGCAGTGGACAGACCACAGATACGCAGTATTTT
d_call: NA
clone_size: NA
j_call: TRBJ2-3
v_call: TRBV7-6

cdr3_aa: CSSSPQGSHNSPLHF
cdr3_nt: TGTTCCAGCAGCCCTCAGGGTAGCCATAATTCACCCCTCCACTTT
d_call: NA
clone_size: NA
j_call: TRBJ1-6
v_call: TRBV7-9

cdr3_aa: CASSKGQGNTEAFF
cdr3_nt: TGTGCCAGTAGCAAAGGACAGGGGAACACTGAAGCTTTCTTT
d_call: TRBD1
clone_size: NA
j_call: TRBJ1-1
v_call: TRBV19

cdr3_aa: CASSQQGTSGVFISYNEQFF
cdr3_nt: TGCGCCAGCAGCCAACAAGGGACTAGCGGGGTGTTCATCTCCTACAATGAGCAGTTCTTC
d_call: TRBD2
clone_size: NA
j_call: TRBJ2-1
v_call: TRBV4-1

cdr3_aa: CASSLGQAGWQFF
cdr3_nt: TGTGCCAGCAGCTTAGGTCAGGCTGGATGGCAGTTCTTC
d_call: NA
clone_size: NA
j_call: TRBJ2-1
v_call: TRBV7-8